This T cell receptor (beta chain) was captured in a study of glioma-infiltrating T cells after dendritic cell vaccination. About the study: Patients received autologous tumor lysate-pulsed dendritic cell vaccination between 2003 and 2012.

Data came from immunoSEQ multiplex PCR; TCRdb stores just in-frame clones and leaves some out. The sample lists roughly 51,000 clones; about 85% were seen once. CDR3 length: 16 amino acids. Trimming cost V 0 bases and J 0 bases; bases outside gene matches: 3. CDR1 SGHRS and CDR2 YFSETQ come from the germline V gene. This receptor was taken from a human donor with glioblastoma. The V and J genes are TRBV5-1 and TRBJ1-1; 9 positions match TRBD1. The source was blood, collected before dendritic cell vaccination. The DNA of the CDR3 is TGCGCCAGCAGCTTGGGGACAGGGGCCATGAACACTGAAGCTTTCTTT. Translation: CASSLGTGAMNTEAFF.